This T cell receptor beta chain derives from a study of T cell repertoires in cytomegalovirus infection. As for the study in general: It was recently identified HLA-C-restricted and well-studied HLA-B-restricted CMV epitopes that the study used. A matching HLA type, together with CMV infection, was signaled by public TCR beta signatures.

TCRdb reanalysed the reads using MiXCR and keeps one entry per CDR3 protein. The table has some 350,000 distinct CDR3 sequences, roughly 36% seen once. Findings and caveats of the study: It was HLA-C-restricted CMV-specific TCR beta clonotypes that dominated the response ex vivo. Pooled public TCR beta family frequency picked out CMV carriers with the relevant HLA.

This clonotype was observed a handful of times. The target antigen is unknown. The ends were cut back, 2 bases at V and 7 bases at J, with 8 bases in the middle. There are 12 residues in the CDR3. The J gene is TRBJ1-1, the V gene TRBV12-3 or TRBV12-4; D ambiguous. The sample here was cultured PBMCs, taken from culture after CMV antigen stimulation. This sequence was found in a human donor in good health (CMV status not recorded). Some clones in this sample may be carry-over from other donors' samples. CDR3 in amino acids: CASSLYPDEAFF. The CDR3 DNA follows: TGTGCCAGCAGTTTATACCCCGATGAAGCTTTCTTT.